The 24 T cell receptor beta chains below were found in one sample sequenced in a study of beta chain features in type 1 diabetes. Expressed TCRB transcripts were sequenced, since all the RNA that had been isolated was reverse transcribed. Measured with immunoSEQ multiplex PCR; TCRdb has only the in-frame clones, and not every one. The sample lists hundreds of thousands of clones, around 28% occurring once. Sequences were obtained from naive CD4+ T cells from blood. These receptors came from a man aged 18 to 30 in good health.

This rearrangement joins TRBV30 to TRBJ2-1; D is unclear. CDR3 length: 15 amino acids. CDR1 is GTSNPN, CDR2 SVGIG, per germline (reference sequence). The V gene lost 4 bases and the J gene lost 6 bases, with 19 bases spanning the gap. The CDR3 sequence is CAWTPAPGIPNEQFF. The CDR3 DNA reads as TGTGCCTGGACACCCGCGCCGGGTATCCCCAATGAGCAGTTCTTC.

Only a few counts were recorded for this clone. The genes are TRBV28 and TRBJ2-7; 9 bases align to TRBD2. V was pared by 6 bases and J by 3 bases, with 9 bases of the junction left unmatched. This CDR3 region has 15 residues. Germline CDR1 and CDR2: MDHEN and SYDVKM. CDR3 DNA: TGTGCCAGCAGGGGGGCTAGCGGGGCACACTACGAGCAGTACTTC. Translating gives CASRGASGAHYEQYF.

The CDR3 DNA is TGTGCCAGCAGCGTAGATGGAGGGTATCAGCCCCAGCATTTT. Translation: CASSVDGGYQPQHF. The rearrangement links TRBV9 to TRBJ1-5; D gene uncertain. V lost 0 bases and J 5 bases, leaving 9 bases between the germline ends. CDR3 length: 14 amino acids. The germline gives CDR1 SGDLS, CDR2 YYNGEE.

This chain uses TRBV10-3 with TRBJ2-7, with 7 bases matching TRBD1. This CDR3 has 13 residues. The V and J ends lost 6 bases and 3 bases, in that order; junction bases with no gene match: 5. Germline values: CDR1 ENHRY, CDR2 SYGVKD. CDR3 DNA sequence: TGTGCCATCAGAGGGACAGCCGACTACGAGCAGTACTTC. As protein: CAIRGTADYEQYF.

This clone was recorded a few times. The chain has TRBV6-5 and TRBJ2-1; 13 nucleotides match TRBD2. V lost 11 bases to trimming and J lost 7 bases; unmatched junction nucleotides: 5. Germline CDR1 MNHEY, CDR2 SVGAGI. The CDR3 is 13 residues long. The CDR3 DNA is TGTGCCGCCAAACTAGCGGGAGGGAATGAGCAGTTCTTC. This translates into CAAKLAGGNEQFF.

This clone was counted a few times. CDR3 sequence reads: CASSSGGFTGELFF. CDR3 sequence (DNA): TGTGCCAGCAGCTCAGGGGGCTTCACCGGGGAGCTGTTTTTT. The chain has TRBV9 and TRBJ2-2, with 8 bases that match TRBD1. CDR1 and CDR2 from the germline V gene are SGDLS and YYNGEE. The J segment lost 4 bases and the V segment lost 4 bases, leaving 3 bases of the junction unmatched. This CDR3 comprises 14 residues. Combining the CDR3 with reference TRBV9 and TRBJ2-2 gives the whole variable domain DSGVTQTPKHLITATGQRVTLRCSPRSGDLSVYWYQQSLDQGLQFLIQYYNGEERAKGNILERFSAQQFPDLHSELNLSSLELGDSALYFCASSSGGFTGELFFGEGSRLTVL.

This clone has a handful of counts. V is TRBV21-1 and J is TRBJ2-7. TRBV21-1 is given as a pseudogene. The CDR3 sequence is 14 residues long. The CDR3 spells CASSKYRKAYEQYF. For the CDR3, the DNA is TGTGCCAGCAGCAAGTATAGGAAGGCCTACGAGCAGTACTTC.

The rearrangement uses TRBV7-8 and TRBJ2-1; TRBD2 matches 8 bases. This CDR3 comprises 18 residues. V shed 5 bases and J 9 bases; nucleotides not matched to a gene: 21. Germline CDR1 and CDR2: SGHVS and FQNEAQ. The CDR3 DNA reads as TGTGCCAGCAGCCGAACTAGCGGCGGGATGGGGCGTATGTCTGAGCAGTTCTTC. Encoded protein: CASSRTSGGMGRMSEQFF.

The rearrangement joins TRBV19 to TRBJ2-2, with 10 bases matching TRBD2. The CDR3 loop spans 16 amino acids. V lost 10 bases to trimming and J lost 4 bases; unmatched junction nucleotides: 12. CDR1 is LNHDA and CDR2 is SQIVND in the germline V gene (reference sequence). The CDR3 protein is CATESLAGVVTGELFF. The CDR3 DNA reads TGTGCCACCGAATCCCTAGCGGGAGTTGTCACCGGGGAGCTGTTTTTT.

The sample holds a few counts of this clone. The chain employs TRBV7-9 and TRBJ2-1; TRBD2 matches 9 bases. Germline-derived CDR1 and CDR2 are SEHNR and FQNEAQ (reference sequence). J gave up 0 bases and V 1 base, and 7 bases lay outside the gene matches. CDR3 length equals 18 residues. The DNA for the CDR3 is TGTGCCAGCAGCTTAGAGGGTAGCGGGAGTCTCTCCTACAATGAGCAGTTCTTC. This sequence encodes CASSLEGSGSLSYNEQFF.

CDR3 protein: CASSRLGETQYF. The CDR3, as DNA: TGTGCCAGCAGCCGATTAGGGGAGACCCAGTACTTC. The chain is built from TRBV7-9 and TRBJ2-5, with D unresolved. CDR1 SEHNR and CDR2 FQNEAQ come from the germline V gene (reference sequence). The CDR3 sequence is 12 residues long. Between the trimmed V and J ends, which lost 5 bases and 5 bases, there was a span of 9 bases.

V and J are TRBV4-2 and TRBJ2-1; 9 bases match TRBD2. V lost 4 bases, J lost 2 bases, and 0 bases stayed unmatched. CDR3 size: 14 residues. Per the germline V gene, CDR1 is LGHNA and CDR2 is YNFKEQ. This CDR3 is CASSPSGAYNEQFF. In nucleotides, the CDR3 is TGTGCCAGCAGCCCTAGCGGGGCCTACAATGAGCAGTTCTTC.

V and J are TRBV16 and TRBJ2-6; D remains unclear. Germline V CDR1 and CDR2: KGHSY, FQNENV. Trimming pared 7 bases from V and 0 bases from J, leaving 7 bases between. This CDR3 is 14 amino acids long. The CDR3 nucleotides read TGTGCCAGCACCCAGAACTCTGGGGCCAACGTCCTGACTTTC. Its translation: CASTQNSGANVLTF.

This clone appeared a few times. This sequence joins TRBV28 and TRBJ2-7; no reliable D call. This CDR3 is built from 14 residues. Germline-derived CDR1 and CDR2 are MDHEN and SYDVKM. Between the trimmed V and J ends, which lost 4 bases and 2 bases, there was a span of 12 bases. The CDR3 DNA is TGTGCCAGCAGTTCCCCCTTGGGAACCTACGAGCAGTACTTC. It encodes CASSSPLGTYEQYF.

The chain uses TRBV25-1 and TRBJ1-5; D remains unclear. V lost 1 base and J lost 7, with 11 bases in between. The CDR3 is made up of 14 amino acids. Per the germline V gene, CDR1 is MGHDK and CDR2 is SYGVNS. The CDR3 protein is CASSEFGVDQPQHF. CDR3 nucleotides: TGTGCCAGCAGTGAATTCGGGGTCGACCAGCCCCAGCATTTT.

The V call is TRBV10-1, the J call TRBJ2-1; either TRBD1 or TRBD2 may fit D (5 bases each). This CDR3 has 16 amino acids. V was clipped by 1 base and J by 2 bases, with 12 bases between them. Germline CDR1 and CDR2: WNHNN and SYGVQD (reference sequence). The CDR3 reads CASSEFLQGPYNEQFF. Here the CDR3 DNA reads TGCGCCAGCAGTGAGTTTTTGCAGGGACCCTACAATGAGCAGTTCTTC.

V gene TRBV11-2 combines with J gene TRBJ2-3, with D perhaps matching TRBD2 (6 bases). CDR1 SGHAT and CDR2 FQNNGV come from the germline V gene. The CDR3 sequence is 16 residues long. The ends were cut back, 5 bases at V and 3 bases at J, with 18 bases in the middle. CDR3 in amino acids: CASSLGAAGRTDTQYF. Here the CDR3 DNA reads TGTGCCAGCAGCCTAGGGGCCGCGGGGAGGACAGATACGCAGTATTTT. Using reference TRBV11-2 and TRBJ2-3 for the parts outside the CDR3, the full variable domain is EAGVAQSPRYKIIEKRQSVAFWCNPISGHATLYWYQQILGQGPKLLIQFQNNGVVDDSQLPKDRFSAERLKGVDSTLKIQPAKLEDSAVYLCASSLGAAGRTDTQYFGPGTRLTVL.

The V gene is TRBV9, the J gene TRBJ2-3; D uncertain. The CDR3 runs 13 residues. The germline gives CDR1 SGDLS, CDR2 YYNGEE. The V and J ends lost 0 bases and 4 bases respectively, with 6 bases between them. The DNA for the CDR3 is TGTGCCAGCAGCGTAGGTAGCTCAGATACGCAGTATTTT. Translating gives CASSVGSSDTQYF.

The chain couples TRBV5-6 to TRBJ2-1, with 7 bases that match TRBD1. The germline V gene has CDR1 SGHDT and CDR2 YYEEEE. V gave up 4 bases and J gave up 4 bases; unmatched junction bases: 8. This CDR3 contains 15 residues. CDR3: CASSANRGLYNEQFF. CDR3 DNA sequence: TGTGCCAGCAGCGCCAACAGGGGCCTATACAATGAGCAGTTCTTC.

The chain employs TRBV7-6 and TRBJ2-7, with 10 bases matching TRBD2. After removal of 5 bases from V and 3 bases from J, the junction contained 16 bases not matched to a gene. Germline-derived CDR1 and CDR2 are SGHVS and FNYEAQ. CDR3 length equals 18 residues. CDR3 region: CASSRTASGGRNLYEQYF. The CDR3 DNA reads TGTGCCAGCAGCCGCACGGCTAGCGGGGGCCGAAACCTCTACGAGCAGTACTTC.

The chain recombines TRBV15 with TRBJ2-3, with unresolved D. Between the trimmed V and J ends, which lost 0 bases and 4 bases, there was a span of 14 bases. CDR3 length: 16 amino acids. The germline V gene has CDR1 LNHNV and CDR2 YYDKDF (reference sequence). The CDR3 sequence: CATSRESAVVADTQYF. CDR3 nucleotides: TGTGCCACCAGCAGAGAATCGGCCGTTGTTGCAGATACGCAGTATTTT.

The chain uses TRBV28 and TRBJ2-7, with a tentative D call TRBD2 (5 bases). From germline, CDR1 is MDHEN and CDR2 SYDVKM. The CDR3 extends over 14 amino acids. Trimming stripped 3 bases from V and 1 base from J, with 10 bases between. The CDR3 nucleotides are TGTGCCAGCAGTTTGCAAAGCGGTTCCTACGAGCAGTACTTC. Translating gives CASSLQSGSYEQYF.

This clone was detected a few times. This chain links TRBV10-3 with TRBJ2-3; tentatively, D is TRBD1 or TRBD2 (5 bases each). CDR3 length: 13 amino acids. Between the trimmed V and J ends, which lost 8 bases and 3 bases, there was a span of 12 bases. The V gene's germline CDR1 is ENHRY and CDR2 SYGVKD. The CDR3 here is CAIGTSTTDTQYF. CDR3 nucleotides: TGTGCCATCGGGACGTCGACGACAGATACGCAGTATTTT.

This chain connects TRBV7-9 to TRBJ2-3; tentatively, D is TRBD1 or TRBD2 (5 bases each). Germline values: CDR1 SEHNR, CDR2 FQNEAQ (reference sequence). The V and J ends lost 1 base and 4 bases respectively, with 15 bases between them. CDR3 length: 16 amino acids. The CDR3 loop is CASSLENGGSADTQYF. As DNA, the CDR3 is TGTGCCAGCAGCTTAGAAAATGGGGGTTCCGCAGATACGCAGTATTTT.